Listed below are T cell receptor beta chains from one sample, sequenced in a study of T cell repertoires in cytomegalovirus infection. TCRdb independently ran MiXCR on the reads; one entry per CDR3 protein. Here the sample spans 250,000 to 300,000 distinct CDR3 sequences, roughly 23% being singletons. Sequencing was done on a sample of PBMCs. These receptors all stem from a human donor in good health (CMV status not recorded). Some clones in this sample may be carry-over from other donors' samples. Each CDR3 is given with its conserved first and last residue. Fields, in order: V gene, clone size, J gene, D gene, CDR3 length, CDR3 DNA, CDR3 protein. A D gene is named only where the DNA matches it firmly. Some rows have no size entry. The others give once, few or many, or a class for an expanded clone.

V: TRBV28; size: NA; J: TRBJ1-3; D: NA; length: 13; DNA: TGTGCCACCCTTGAGGGAGGGTGGGACACCATATATTTT; CDR3: CATLEGGWDTIYF
V: TRBV7-8; size: many; J: TRBJ2-7; D: NA; length: 13; DNA: TGTGCCAGCAGCCCCCTGGGAACCTACGAGCAGTACTTC; CDR3: CASSPLGTYEQYF
V: TRBV12-3/TRBV12-4; size: NA; J: TRBJ1-2; D: NA; length: 15; DNA: TGTGCCAGCCGACCCGTGGGGGGCACATTCTATGGCTACACCTTC; CDR3: CASRPVGGTFYGYTF
V: TRBV11-2; size: few; J: TRBJ2-6; D: NA; length: 14; DNA: TGTGCCAGCACGTACGACAGGTCGGCCAACGTCCTGACTTTC; CDR3: CASTYDRSANVLTF
V: TRBV6-2/TRBV6-3; size: NA; J: TRBJ2-4; D: NA; length: 15; DNA: TGTGCCAGCAGTTACTCCGGGGGCGGAAAAAACATTCAGTACTTC; CDR3: CASSYSGGGKNIQYF
V: TRBV3-1; size: NA; J: TRBJ1-2; D: NA; length: 12; DNA: TGTGCCAGCAGCCAAGATCTGCGGGGCTACACCTTC; CDR3: CASSQDLRGYTF
V: TRBV6-5; size: NA; J: TRBJ2-7; D: TRBD1; length: 13; DNA: TGTGCCAGCAGTCAGGGACAGCTCTACGAGCAGTACTTC; CDR3: CASSQGQLYEQYF
V: TRBV6-2/TRBV6-3; size: NA; J: TRBJ2-3; D: NA; length: 13; DNA: TGTGCCAGCAGTATGGGACCACGGGATACGCAGTATTTT; CDR3: CASSMGPRDTQYF
V: TRBV2; size: few; J: TRBJ2-1; D: TRBD2; length: 15; DNA: TGTGCCAGCAGGTACAAGGCGGGGGGGGCGGGTGAGCAGTTCTTC; CDR3: CASRYKAGGAGEQFF
V: TRBV29-1; size: once; J: TRBJ1-1; D: NA; length: 13; DNA: TGCAGCGTGAATACAGGGATGGGGACTGAAGCTTTCTTT; CDR3: CSVNTGMGTEAFF
V: TRBV28; size: few; J: TRBJ2-4; D: TRBD2; length: 16; DNA: TGTGCCAGCAGTGAGATAGCGGGAGGGTCCAAAAACATTCAGTACTTC; CDR3: CASSEIAGGSKNIQYF
V: TRBV28; size: NA; J: TRBJ2-7; D: TRBD2; length: 15; DNA: TGTGCCAGCAGTAACTCCGGGACTAGCGGTTTTGAGCAGTACTTC; CDR3: CASSNSGTSGFEQYF
V: TRBV15; size: few; J: TRBJ2-7; D: TRBD1; length: 14; DNA: TGTGCCACCAGCAGAGGAGGGACAGACTACGAGCAGTACTTC; CDR3: CATSRGGTDYEQYF
V: TRBV28; size: NA; J: TRBJ1-2; D: TRBD1; length: 13; DNA: TGTGCCAGCGGTCGACAGGGGGCGAACGGCTACACCTTC; CDR3: CASGRQGANGYTF
V: TRBV18; size: NA; J: TRBJ2-1; D: NA; length: 15; DNA: TGTGCCAGCTCACCACTCGGACTACCTAACAATGAGCAGTTCTTC; CDR3: CASSPLGLPNNEQFF
V: TRBV15; size: few; J: TRBJ2-5; D: NA; length: 13; DNA: TGTGCCACCAGCATAGACGAGGGAGAGACCCAGTACTTC; CDR3: CATSIDEGETQYF
V: TRBV19; size: few; J: TRBJ2-3; D: TRBD1; length: 14; DNA: TGTGCCGCTCGGGACAGGGGGGGAAGTGATACGCAGTATTTT; CDR3: CAARDRGGSDTQYF
V: TRBV7-8; size: NA; J: TRBJ1-5; D: TRBD1; length: 14; DNA: TGTGCCAGCAGCCCCGGACAGGGGAGGCAGCCCCAGCATTTT; CDR3: CASSPGQGRQPQHF
V: TRBV28; size: NA; J: TRBJ1-1; D: TRBD1; length: 14; DNA: TGTGCCAGCAGCCGAACAGGGGGCCTCACTGAAGCTTTCTTT; CDR3: CASSRTGGLTEAFF
V: TRBV7-2; size: many; J: TRBJ2-1; D: TRBD2; length: 15; DNA: TGTGCCAGCAGCTTAGGGTGGGGGGGGATCTATGAGCAGTTCTTC; CDR3: CASSLGWGGIYEQFF
V: TRBV18; size: NA; J: TRBJ2-5; D: TRBD2; length: 15; DNA: TGTGCCAGCTCACCTCCAACAGACGGGAGGGCAACCCAGTACTTC; CDR3: CASSPPTDGRATQYF
V: TRBV19; size: NA; J: TRBJ2-5; D: TRBD1; length: 12; DNA: TGTGCCAGTAGAGGACAGGGATGGACCCAGTACTTC; CDR3: CASRGQGWTQYF
V: TRBV7-2; size: many; J: TRBJ2-4; D: TRBD1; length: 13; DNA: TGTGCCAGCAGCTTAGGGACAGGAGACATTCAGTACTTC; CDR3: CASSLGTGDIQYF
V: TRBV28; size: few; J: TRBJ2-4; D: NA; length: 15; DNA: TGTGCCAGCAGTCCCATCGAGCTAGCCAAAAACATTCAGTACTTC; CDR3: CASSPIELAKNIQYF
V: TRBV11-2; size: few; J: TRBJ2-1; D: NA; length: 15; DNA: TGTGCCAGCAGCCCTACAGGGCGCGATTCGAATGAGCAGTTCTTC; CDR3: CASSPTGRDSNEQFF
V: TRBV12-3/TRBV12-4; size: few; J: TRBJ2-7; D: NA; length: 14; DNA: TGTGCCAGCAGTTTATTCCCTAGCTCCTACGAGCAGTACTTC; CDR3: CASSLFPSSYEQYF
V: TRBV2; size: NA; J: TRBJ2-5; D: NA; length: 14; DNA: TGTGCCAGCAGTTTCCAGGGGTCACAAGAGACCCAGTACTTC; CDR3: CASSFQGSQETQYF
V: TRBV7-2; size: many; J: TRBJ2-1; D: NA; length: 12; DNA: TGTGCCAGCAGCACGACCTACAATGAGCAGTTCTTC; CDR3: CASSTTYNEQFF
V: TRBV12-3/TRBV12-4; size: many; J: TRBJ2-5; D: NA; length: 13; DNA: TGTGCCAGCAGTTTTTCGCAGGGAGAGACCCAGTACTTC; CDR3: CASSFSQGETQYF
V: TRBV7-2; size: many; J: TRBJ2-4; D: TRBD2; length: 16; DNA: TGTGCCAGCAGCTTAGATGGTAGCGGGAGTAAAAACATTCAGTACTTC; CDR3: CASSLDGSGSKNIQYF
V: TRBV4-1; size: few; J: TRBJ1-6; D: NA; length: 17; DNA: TGCGCCAGCAGCCAAGATTTTTGGACAGTTGGGGGTTCACCCCTCCACTTT; CDR3: CASSQDFWTVGGSPLHF
V: TRBV28; size: many; J: TRBJ2-3; D: TRBD1; length: 18; DNA: TGTGCCAGCAGTTTGTCCCTAGGGCAGGGGGCTTTGGTAGATACGCAGTATTTT; CDR3: CASSLSLGQGALVDTQYF
V: TRBV5-6; size: few; J: TRBJ1-6; D: NA; length: 14; DNA: TGTGCCAGCAGCTTGGGGTTGAATAATTCACCCCTCCACTTT; CDR3: CASSLGLNNSPLHF
V: TRBV5-1; size: NA; J: TRBJ1-2; D: NA; length: 15; DNA: TGCGCCAGCAGCTTTCAGACGGAGACTAACTATGGCTACACCTTC; CDR3: CASSFQTETNYGYTF
V: TRBV19; size: few; J: TRBJ1-2; D: NA; length: 14; DNA: TGTGCCAGTAGTATAGATACAGCCTGGGATGGCTACACCTTC; CDR3: CASSIDTAWDGYTF
V: TRBV19; size: NA; J: TRBJ2-7; D: NA; length: 12; DNA: TGTGCCAGTAGTATTCAGGGGAACGAGCAGTACTTC; CDR3: CASSIQGNEQYF
V: TRBV24-1; size: few; J: TRBJ2-2; D: NA; length: 13; DNA: TGTGCCACCAGTGATCCTAACGGCGGGGAGCTGTTTTTT; CDR3: CATSDPNGGELFF
V: TRBV6-2/TRBV6-3; size: NA; J: TRBJ2-1; D: TRBD1; length: 15; DNA: TGTGCCAGCAGCTCGGCCGGGACAGGGTACAATGAGCAGTTCTTC; CDR3: CASSSAGTGYNEQFF
V: TRBV7-2; size: many; J: TRBJ2-7; D: TRBD1; length: 15; DNA: TGTGCCAGCAGCTTAGGTCCGGGACAGGGTCACGAGCAGTACTTC; CDR3: CASSLGPGQGHEQYF
V: TRBV7-9; size: NA; J: TRBJ1-2; D: NA; length: 14; DNA: TGTGCCAGCAGCTTGTTGCAGGGAAACTATGGCTACACCTTC; CDR3: CASSLLQGNYGYTF
V: TRBV7-2; size: many; J: TRBJ1-1; D: NA; length: 15; DNA: TGTGCCAGCAGCTTAGTAGGGGGGCTGAACACTGAAGCTTTCTTT; CDR3: CASSLVGGLNTEAFF
V: TRBV28; size: few; J: TRBJ1-5; D: TRBD1; length: 14; DNA: TGTGCCAGTGCCCCACCGGGACAGGGGCCGCCCCAGCATTTT; CDR3: CASAPPGQGPPQHF
V: TRBV20-1; size: NA; J: TRBJ1-5; D: NA; length: 14; DNA: TGCAGTGCTAGAGATCGATTAGTTGGTCAGCCCCAGCATTTT; CDR3: CSARDRLVGQPQHF
V: TRBV7-2; size: many; J: TRBJ2-4; D: TRBD2; length: 15; DNA: TGTGCCAGCAGCCTAATGGGGGGGTTCGAAAACATTCAGTACTTC; CDR3: CASSLMGGFENIQYF
V: TRBV7-2; size: many; J: TRBJ2-2; D: NA; length: 13; DNA: TGTGCCAGCAACTTGGGGTACACCGGGGAGCTGTTTTTT; CDR3: CASNLGYTGELFF
V: TRBV7-2; size: NA; J: TRBJ2-7; D: TRBD1; length: 14; DNA: TGTGCCAGCAGCCGATCGGGGACAGGGGCCGAGCAGTACTTC; CDR3: CASSRSGTGAEQYF
V: TRBV7-2; size: few; J: TRBJ2-7; D: TRBD2; length: 16; DNA: TGTGCCAGCAGCTTAGCGTCTAGCGGGGGGTTTGGCGAGCAGTACTTC; CDR3: CASSLASSGGFGEQYF
V: TRBV7-2; size: few; J: TRBJ2-7; D: NA; length: 15; DNA: TGTGCCAGCAGCTTGCAGGGGGGGGGGCCCTACGAGCAGTACTTC; CDR3: CASSLQGGGPYEQYF
V: TRBV4-3; size: few; J: TRBJ1-2; D: NA; length: 15; DNA: TGCGCCAGCAGCCAAACGACAGCTTTTAACTATGGCTACACCTTC; CDR3: CASSQTTAFNYGYTF
V: TRBV7-8; size: many; J: TRBJ2-7; D: TRBD2; length: 14; DNA: TGTGCCAGCAGCTTAGGGGGAGGGCCCTCCGAGCAGTACTTC; CDR3: CASSLGGGPSEQYF
V: TRBV20-1; size: once; J: TRBJ2-1; D: TRBD2; length: 16; DNA: TGCAGTGCGAGAGCCTCCCTAGCGGGGTCCTACAATGAGCAGTTCTTC; CDR3: CSARASLAGSYNEQFF
V: TRBV20-1; size: NA; J: TRBJ2-3; D: NA; length: 14; DNA: TGCAGTGCTAGAGATCGAAGGGACACAGATACGCAGTATTTT; CDR3: CSARDRRDTDTQYF
V: TRBV19; size: NA; J: TRBJ1-1; D: NA; length: 13; DNA: TGTGCCAGTAGTATATTTTGGGCCACTGAAGCTTTCTTT; CDR3: CASSIFWATEAFF